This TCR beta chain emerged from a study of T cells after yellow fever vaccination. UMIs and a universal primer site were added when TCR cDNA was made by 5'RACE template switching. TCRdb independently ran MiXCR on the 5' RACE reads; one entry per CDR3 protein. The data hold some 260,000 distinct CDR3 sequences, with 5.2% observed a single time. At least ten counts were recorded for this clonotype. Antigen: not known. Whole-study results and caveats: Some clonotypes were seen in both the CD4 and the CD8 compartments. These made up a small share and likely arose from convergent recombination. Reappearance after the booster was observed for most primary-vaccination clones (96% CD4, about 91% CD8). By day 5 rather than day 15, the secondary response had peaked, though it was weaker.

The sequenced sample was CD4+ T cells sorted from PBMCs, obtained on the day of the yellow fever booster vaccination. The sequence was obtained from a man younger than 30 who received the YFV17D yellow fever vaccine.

The DNA of the CDR3 is TGCAGTGCTATGGGACAGGTAAACTACGAGCAGTACGTC. This encodes CSAMGQVNYEQYV. The V and J genes are TRBV20-1 and TRBJ2-7, with 8 nucleotides matching TRBD1. CDR3 size: 13 residues. The J segment lost 3 bases and the V segment lost 4 bases, leaving 5 bases of the junction unmatched. Germline V gene data show CDR1 as DFQATT and CDR2 as SNEGSKA (reference sequence).